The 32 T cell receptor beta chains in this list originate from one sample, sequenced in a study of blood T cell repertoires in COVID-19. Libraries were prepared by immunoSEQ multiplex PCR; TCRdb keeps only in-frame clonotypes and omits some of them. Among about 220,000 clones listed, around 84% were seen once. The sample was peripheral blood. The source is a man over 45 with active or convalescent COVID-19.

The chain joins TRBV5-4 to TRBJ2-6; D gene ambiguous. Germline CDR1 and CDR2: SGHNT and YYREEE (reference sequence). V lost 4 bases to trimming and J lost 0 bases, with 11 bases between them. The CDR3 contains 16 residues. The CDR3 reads CASSAPSFSGANVLTF. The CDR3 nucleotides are TGTGCCAGCAGCGCACCCAGTTTCTCTGGGGCCAACGTCCTGACTTTC.

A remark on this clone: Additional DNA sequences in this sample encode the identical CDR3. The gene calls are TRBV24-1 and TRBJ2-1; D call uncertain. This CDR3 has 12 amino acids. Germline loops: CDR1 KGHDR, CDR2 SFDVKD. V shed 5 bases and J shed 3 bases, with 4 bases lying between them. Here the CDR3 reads CATSGDYNEQFF. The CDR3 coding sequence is TGTGCCACCAGTGGCGACTACAATGAGCAGTTCTTC.

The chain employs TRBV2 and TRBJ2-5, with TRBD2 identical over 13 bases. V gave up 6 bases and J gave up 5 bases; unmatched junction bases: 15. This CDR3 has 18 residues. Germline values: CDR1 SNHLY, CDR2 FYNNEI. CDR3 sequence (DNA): TGTGCCAGCAGAGACTTCCGACTAGCGGGGGGCCGGGAGGAGACCCAGTACTTC. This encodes CASRDFRLAGGREETQYF.

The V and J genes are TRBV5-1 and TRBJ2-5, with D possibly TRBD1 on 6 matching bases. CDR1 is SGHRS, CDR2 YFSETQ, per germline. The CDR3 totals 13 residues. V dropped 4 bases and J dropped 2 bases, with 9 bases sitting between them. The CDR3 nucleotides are TGCGCCAGCAGCCCTGGACAGCAAGAGACCCAGTACTTC. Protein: CASSPGQQETQYF. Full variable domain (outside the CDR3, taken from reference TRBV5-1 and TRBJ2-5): KAGVTQTPRYLIKTRGQQVTLSCSPISGHRSVSWYQQTPGQGLQFLFEYFSETQRNKGNFPGRFSGRQFSNSRSEMNVSTLELGDSALYLCASSPGQQETQYFGPGTRLLVL.

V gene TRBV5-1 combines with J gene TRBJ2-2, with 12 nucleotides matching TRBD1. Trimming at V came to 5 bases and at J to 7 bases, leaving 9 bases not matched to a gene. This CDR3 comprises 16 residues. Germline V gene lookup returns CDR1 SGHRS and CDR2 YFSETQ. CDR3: CASRRPGQGAGGELFF. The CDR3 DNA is TGCGCCAGCAGGCGACCGGGACAGGGGGCGGGCGGGGAGCTGTTTTTT. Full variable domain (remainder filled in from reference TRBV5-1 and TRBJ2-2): KAGVTQTPRYLIKTRGQQVTLSCSPISGHRSVSWYQQTPGQGLQFLFEYFSETQRNKGNFPGRFSGRQFSNSRSEMNVSTLELGDSALYLCASRRPGQGAGGELFFGEGSRLTVL.

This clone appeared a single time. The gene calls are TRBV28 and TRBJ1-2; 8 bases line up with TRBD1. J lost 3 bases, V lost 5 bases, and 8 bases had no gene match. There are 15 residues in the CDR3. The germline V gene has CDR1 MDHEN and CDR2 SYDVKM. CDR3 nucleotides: TGTGCCAGCAGTACCCCGGGACAGGAGTACTATGGCTACACCTTC. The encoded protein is CASSTPGQEYYGYTF.

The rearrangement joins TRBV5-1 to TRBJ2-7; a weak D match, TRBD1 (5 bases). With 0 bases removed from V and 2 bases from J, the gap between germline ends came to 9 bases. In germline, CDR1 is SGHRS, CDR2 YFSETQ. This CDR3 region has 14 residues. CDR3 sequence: CASSLGQTPYEQYF. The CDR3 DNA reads TGCGCCAGCAGCTTGGGACAGACGCCCTACGAGCAGTACTTC.

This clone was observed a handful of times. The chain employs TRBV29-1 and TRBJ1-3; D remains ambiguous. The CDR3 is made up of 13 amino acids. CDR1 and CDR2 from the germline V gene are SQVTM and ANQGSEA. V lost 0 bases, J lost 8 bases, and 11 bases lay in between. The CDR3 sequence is CSVEEEEGDTIYF. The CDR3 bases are TGCAGCGTTGAAGAGGAGGAGGGAGACACCATATATTTT.

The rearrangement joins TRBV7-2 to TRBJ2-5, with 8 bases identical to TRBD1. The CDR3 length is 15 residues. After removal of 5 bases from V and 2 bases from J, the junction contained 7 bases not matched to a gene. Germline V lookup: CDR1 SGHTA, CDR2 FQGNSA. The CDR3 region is CASSTGQGPQETQYF. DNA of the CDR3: TGTGCCAGCAGCACCGGACAGGGACCACAAGAGACCCAGTACTTC. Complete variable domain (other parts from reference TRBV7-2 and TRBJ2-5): GAGVSQSPSNKVTEKGKDVELRCDPISGHTALYWYRQSLGQGLEFLIYFQGNSAPDKSGLPSDRFSAERTGGSVSTLTIQRTQQEDSAVYLCASSTGQGPQETQYFGPGTRLLVL.

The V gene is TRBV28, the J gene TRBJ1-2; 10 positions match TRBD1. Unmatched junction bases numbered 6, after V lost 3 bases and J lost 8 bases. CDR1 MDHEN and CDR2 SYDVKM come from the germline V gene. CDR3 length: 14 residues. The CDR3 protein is CASSLGTGALGYTF. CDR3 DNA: TGTGCCAGCAGTTTGGGGACAGGGGCTCTCGGCTACACCTTC.

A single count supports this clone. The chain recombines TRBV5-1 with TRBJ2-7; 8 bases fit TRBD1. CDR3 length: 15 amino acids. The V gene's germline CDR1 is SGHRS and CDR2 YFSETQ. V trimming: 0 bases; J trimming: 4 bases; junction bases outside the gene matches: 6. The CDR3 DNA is TGCGCCAGCAGCTTGGCTCCGGGACAGGCGTACGAGCAGTACGTC. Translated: CASSLAPGQAYEQYV.

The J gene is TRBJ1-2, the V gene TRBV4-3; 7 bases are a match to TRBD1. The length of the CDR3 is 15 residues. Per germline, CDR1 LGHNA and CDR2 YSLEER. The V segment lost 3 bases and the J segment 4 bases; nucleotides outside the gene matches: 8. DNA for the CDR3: TGCGCCAGCAGCCACCAGGGACAGAGCCTCTATGGCTACACCTTC. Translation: CASSHQGQSLYGYTF.

In nucleotides, the CDR3 is TGCGCCAGCAGGGGGACAGGGAATGAGCAGTTCTTC. This encodes CASRGTGNEQFF. V usage is TRBV5-1 and J usage is TRBJ2-1, with 9 bases that match TRBD1. V lost 5 bases, J lost 7 bases, and 1 base stayed unmatched. The length of the CDR3 is 12 residues. The V gene's germline CDR1 is SGHRS and CDR2 YFSETQ.

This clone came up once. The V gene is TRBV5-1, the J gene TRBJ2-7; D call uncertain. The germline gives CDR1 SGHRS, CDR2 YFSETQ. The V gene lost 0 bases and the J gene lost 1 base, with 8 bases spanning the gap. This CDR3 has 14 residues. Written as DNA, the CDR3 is TGCGCCAGCAGCTTGGATATCCCTTCCTACGAGCAGTACTTC. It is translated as CASSLDIPSYEQYF.

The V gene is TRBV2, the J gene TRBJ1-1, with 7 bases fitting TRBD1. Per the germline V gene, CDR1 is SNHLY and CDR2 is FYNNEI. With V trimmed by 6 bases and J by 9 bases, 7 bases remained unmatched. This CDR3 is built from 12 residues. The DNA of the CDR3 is TGTGCCAGCAGGCAACAGGGGCCTAAAGCTTTCTTT. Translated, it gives CASRQQGPKAFF.

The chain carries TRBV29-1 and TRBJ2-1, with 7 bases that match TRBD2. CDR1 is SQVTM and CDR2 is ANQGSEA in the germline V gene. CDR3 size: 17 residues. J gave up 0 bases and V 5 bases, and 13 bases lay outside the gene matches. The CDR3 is CSVTPGSGWSSYNEQFF. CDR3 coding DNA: TGCAGCGTTACCCCTGGTAGCGGGTGGAGCTCCTACAATGAGCAGTTCTTC.

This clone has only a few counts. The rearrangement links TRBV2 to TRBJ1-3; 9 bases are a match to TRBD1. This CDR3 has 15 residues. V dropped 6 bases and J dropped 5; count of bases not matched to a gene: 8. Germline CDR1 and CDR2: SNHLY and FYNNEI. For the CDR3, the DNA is TGTGCCAGCAGCCCGGGACAGGGCGATCGAAACACCATATATTTT. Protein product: CASSPGQGDRNTIYF. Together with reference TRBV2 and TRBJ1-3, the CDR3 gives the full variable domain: EPEVTQTPSHQVTQMGQEVILRCVPISNHLYFYWYRQILGQKVEFLVSFYNNEISEKSEIFDDQFSVERPDGSNFTLKIRSTKLEDSAMYFCASSPGQGDRNTIYFGEGSWLTVV.

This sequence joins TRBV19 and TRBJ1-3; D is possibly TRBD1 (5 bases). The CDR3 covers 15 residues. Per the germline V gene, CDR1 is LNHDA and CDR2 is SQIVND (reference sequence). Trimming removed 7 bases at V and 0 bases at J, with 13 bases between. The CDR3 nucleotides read TGTGCCAGTACTCTGACAGACCTCTCTGGAAACACCATATATTTT. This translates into CASTLTDLSGNTIYF.

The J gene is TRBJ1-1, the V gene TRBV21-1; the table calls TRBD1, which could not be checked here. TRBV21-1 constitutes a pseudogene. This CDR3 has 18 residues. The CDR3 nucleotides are TGTGCCAGCAGCAAAAATGGCCAACCTAATCAAGGGGACACTGAAGCTTTCTTT. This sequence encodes CASSKNGQPNQGDTEAFF.

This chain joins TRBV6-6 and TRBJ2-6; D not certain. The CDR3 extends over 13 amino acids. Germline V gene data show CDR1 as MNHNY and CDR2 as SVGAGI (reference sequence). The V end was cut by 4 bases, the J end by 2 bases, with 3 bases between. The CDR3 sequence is CASSSTGANVLTF. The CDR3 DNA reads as TGTGCCAGCAGTTCTACTGGGGCCAACGTCCTGACTTTC.

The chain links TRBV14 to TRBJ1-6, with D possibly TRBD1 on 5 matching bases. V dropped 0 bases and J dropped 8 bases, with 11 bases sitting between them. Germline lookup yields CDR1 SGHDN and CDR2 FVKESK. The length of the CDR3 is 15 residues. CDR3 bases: TGTGCCAGCAGCCAAGACAGGGTCTCTTATTCACCCCTCCACTTT. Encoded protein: CASSQDRVSYSPLHF. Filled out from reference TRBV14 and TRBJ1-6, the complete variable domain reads EAGVTQFPSHSVIEKGQTVTLRCDPISGHDNLYWYRRVMGKEIKFLLHFVKESKQDESGMPNNRFLAERTGGTYSTLKVQPAELEDSGVYFCASSQDRVSYSPLHFGNGTRLTVT.

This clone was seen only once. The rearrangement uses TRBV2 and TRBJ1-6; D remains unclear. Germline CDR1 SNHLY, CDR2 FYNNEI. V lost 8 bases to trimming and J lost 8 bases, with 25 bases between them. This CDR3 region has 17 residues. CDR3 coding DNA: TGTGCCAGCGCCGCCTCCGGGTCCTACAACCTGCATTCACCCCTCCACTTT. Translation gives CASAASGSYNLHSPLHF.

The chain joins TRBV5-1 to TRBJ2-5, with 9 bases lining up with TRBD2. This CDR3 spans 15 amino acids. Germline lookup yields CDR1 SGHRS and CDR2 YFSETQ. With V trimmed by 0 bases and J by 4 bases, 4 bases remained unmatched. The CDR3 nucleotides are TGCGCCAGCAGCTTGGTTGGGACTAGCCCAGAGACCCAGTACTTC. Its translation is CASSLVGTSPETQYF.

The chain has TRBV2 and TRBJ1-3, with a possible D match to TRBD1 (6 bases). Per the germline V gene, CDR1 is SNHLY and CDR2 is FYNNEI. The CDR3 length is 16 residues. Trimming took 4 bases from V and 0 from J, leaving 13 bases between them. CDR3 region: CASSGTRDNSGNTIYF. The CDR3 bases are TGTGCCAGCAGTGGGACCCGGGACAACTCTGGAAACACCATATATTTT.

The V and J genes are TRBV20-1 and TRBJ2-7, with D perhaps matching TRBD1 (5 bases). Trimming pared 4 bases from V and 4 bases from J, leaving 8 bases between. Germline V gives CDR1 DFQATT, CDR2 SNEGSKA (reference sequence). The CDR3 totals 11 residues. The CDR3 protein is CSATGQYEQYF. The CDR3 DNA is TGCAGTGCTACCGGACAATACGAGCAGTACTTC.

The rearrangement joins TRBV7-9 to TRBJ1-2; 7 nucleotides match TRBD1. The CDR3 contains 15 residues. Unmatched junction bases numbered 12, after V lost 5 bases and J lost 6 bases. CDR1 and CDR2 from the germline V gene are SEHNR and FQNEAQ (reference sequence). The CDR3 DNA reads TGTGCCAGCAGCGCCCTTCAGGGGGGCTACAATGGCTACACCTTC. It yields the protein CASSALQGGYNGYTF.

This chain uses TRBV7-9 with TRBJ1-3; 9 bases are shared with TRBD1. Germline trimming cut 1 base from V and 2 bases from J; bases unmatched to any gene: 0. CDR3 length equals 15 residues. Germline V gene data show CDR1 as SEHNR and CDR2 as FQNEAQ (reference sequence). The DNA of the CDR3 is TGTGCCAGCAGCTTAGGACAGGGGGCTGGAAACACCATATATTTT. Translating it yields CASSLGQGAGNTIYF.

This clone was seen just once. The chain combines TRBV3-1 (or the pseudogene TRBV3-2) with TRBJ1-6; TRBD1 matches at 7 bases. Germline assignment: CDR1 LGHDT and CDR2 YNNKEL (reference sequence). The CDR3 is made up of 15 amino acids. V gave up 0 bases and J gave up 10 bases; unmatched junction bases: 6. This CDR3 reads CASSQDTGAGSPLHF. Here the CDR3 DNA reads TGTGCCAGCAGCCAAGATACAGGGGCAGGCTCACCCCTCCACTTT.

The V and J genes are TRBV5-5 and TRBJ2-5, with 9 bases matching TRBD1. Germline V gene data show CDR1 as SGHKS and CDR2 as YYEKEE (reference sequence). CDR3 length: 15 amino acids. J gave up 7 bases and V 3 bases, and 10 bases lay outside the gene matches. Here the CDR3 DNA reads TGTGCCAGCAGCTGGGGACAGGGCGAGGGGAGGACCCAGTACTTC. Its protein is CASSWGQGEGRTQYF.

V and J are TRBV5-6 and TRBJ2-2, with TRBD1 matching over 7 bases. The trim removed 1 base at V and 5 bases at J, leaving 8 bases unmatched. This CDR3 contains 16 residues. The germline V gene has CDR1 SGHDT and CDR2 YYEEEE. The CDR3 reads CASSLMGQLMTGELFF. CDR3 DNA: TGTGCCAGCAGCTTGATGGGACAGCTCATGACCGGGGAGCTGTTTTTT.

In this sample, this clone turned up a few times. The CDR3 loop reads CASSLGQGFSPLHF. DNA for the CDR3: TGTGCCAGCAGCTTGGGACAGGGGTTTTCACCCCTCCACTTT. This sequence joins TRBV5-5 and TRBJ1-6, with 8 positions matching TRBD1. CDR1 SGHKS and CDR2 YYEKEE come from the germline V gene (reference sequence). The CDR3 is 14 amino acids. The V segment lost 0 bases and the J segment 9 bases; nucleotides outside the gene matches: 2.

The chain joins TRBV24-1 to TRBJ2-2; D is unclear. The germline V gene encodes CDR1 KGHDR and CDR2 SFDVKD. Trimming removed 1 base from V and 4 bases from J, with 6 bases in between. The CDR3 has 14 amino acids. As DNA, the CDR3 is TGTGCCACCAGTGATTTTTCAGGCACCGGGGAGCTGTTTTTT. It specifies CATSDFSGTGELFF.